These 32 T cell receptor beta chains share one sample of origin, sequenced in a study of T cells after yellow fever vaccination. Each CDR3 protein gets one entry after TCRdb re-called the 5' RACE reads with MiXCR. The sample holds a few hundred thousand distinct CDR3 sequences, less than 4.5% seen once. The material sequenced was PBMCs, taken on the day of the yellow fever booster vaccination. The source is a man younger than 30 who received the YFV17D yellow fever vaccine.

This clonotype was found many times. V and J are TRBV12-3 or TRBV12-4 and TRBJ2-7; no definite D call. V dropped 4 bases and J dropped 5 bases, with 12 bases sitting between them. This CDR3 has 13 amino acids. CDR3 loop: CASSWAGLDEQYF. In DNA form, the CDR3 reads TGTGCCAGCAGTTGGGCAGGTTTGGACGAGCAGTACTTC.

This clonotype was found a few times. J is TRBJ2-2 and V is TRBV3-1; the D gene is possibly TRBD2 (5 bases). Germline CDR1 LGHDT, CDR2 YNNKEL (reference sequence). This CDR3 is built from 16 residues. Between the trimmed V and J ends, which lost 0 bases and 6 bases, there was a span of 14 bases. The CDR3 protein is CASSQESSGYAGELFF. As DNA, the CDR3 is TGTGCCAGCAGCCAAGAAAGTTCGGGGTATGCCGGGGAGCTGTTTTTT.

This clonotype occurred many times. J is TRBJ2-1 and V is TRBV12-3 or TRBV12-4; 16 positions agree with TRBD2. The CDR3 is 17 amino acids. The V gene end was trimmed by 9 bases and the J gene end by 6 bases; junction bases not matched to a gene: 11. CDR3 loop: CASLPGLAGGVGNEQFF. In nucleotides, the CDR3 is TGTGCCAGTCTGCCGGGACTAGCGGGGGGGGTAGGCAATGAGCAGTTCTTC.

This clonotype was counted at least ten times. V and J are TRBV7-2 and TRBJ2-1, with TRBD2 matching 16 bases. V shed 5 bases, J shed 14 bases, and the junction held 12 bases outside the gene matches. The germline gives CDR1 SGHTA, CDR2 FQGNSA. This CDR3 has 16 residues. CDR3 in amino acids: CASSPVGTSGGATEFF. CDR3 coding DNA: TGTGCCAGCAGCCCCGTGGGGACTAGCGGGGGGGCCACGGAGTTCTTC.

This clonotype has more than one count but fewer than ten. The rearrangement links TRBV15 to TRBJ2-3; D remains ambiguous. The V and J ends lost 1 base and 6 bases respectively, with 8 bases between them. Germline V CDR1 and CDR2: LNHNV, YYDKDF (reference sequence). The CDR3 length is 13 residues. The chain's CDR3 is CATSRGRVDTQYF. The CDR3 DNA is TGTGCCACCAGCAGAGGACGGGTCGATACGCAGTATTTT.

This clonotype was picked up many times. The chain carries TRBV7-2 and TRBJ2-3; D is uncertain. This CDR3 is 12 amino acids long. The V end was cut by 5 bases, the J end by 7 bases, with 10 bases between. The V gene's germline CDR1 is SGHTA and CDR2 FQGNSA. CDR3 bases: TGTGCCAGCAGCGATTTAGCTTATACGCAGTATTTT. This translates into CASSDLAYTQYF.

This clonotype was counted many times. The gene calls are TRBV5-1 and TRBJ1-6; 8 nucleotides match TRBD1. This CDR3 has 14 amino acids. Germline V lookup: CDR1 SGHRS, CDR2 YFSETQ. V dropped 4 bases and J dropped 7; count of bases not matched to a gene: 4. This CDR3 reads CASSLGQGNSPLHF. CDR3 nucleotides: TGCGCCAGCAGCCTTGGACAGGGCAATTCACCCCTCCACTTT.

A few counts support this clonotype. The CDR3 region is CSARDGDSGQYEQYF. The CDR3 DNA is TGCAGTGCTAGAGATGGGGATTCGGGACAGTACGAGCAGTACTTC. The gene calls are TRBV20-1 and TRBJ2-7, with 7 bases lining up with TRBD1. V shed 0 bases and J 4 bases; nucleotides not matched to a gene: 9. Germline CDR1 is DFQATT and CDR2 is SNEGSKA (reference sequence). The CDR3 is 15 residues long.

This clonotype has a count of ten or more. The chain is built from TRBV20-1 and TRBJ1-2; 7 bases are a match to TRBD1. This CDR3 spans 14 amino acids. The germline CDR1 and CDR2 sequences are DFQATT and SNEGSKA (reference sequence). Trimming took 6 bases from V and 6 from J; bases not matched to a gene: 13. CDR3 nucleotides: TGCAGTGCCCAGGGCATAGGGGGCGAGGATGGCTACACCTTC. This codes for CSAQGIGGEDGYTF.

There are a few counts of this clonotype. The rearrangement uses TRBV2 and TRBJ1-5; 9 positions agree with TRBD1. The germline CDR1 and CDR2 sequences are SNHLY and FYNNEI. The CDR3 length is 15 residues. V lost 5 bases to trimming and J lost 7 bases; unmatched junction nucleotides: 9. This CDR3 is CASSSGTGFRQPQHF. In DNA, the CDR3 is TGTGCCAGCAGTTCCGGGACAGGGTTTAGGCAGCCCCAGCATTTT.

The CDR3 DNA sequence: TGTGCCAGCAGCCAGGGAGTGAATACGCAGTATTTT. The encoded protein is CASSQGVNTQYF. V usage is TRBV3-1 and J usage is TRBJ2-3, with D perhaps TRBD2 (5 bases). The CDR3 runs to 12 residues. Germline values: CDR1 LGHDT, CDR2 YNNKEL (reference sequence). Trimming pared 3 bases from V and 7 bases from J, leaving 8 bases between.

The CDR3 reads CASSPFGGQESSGANVLTF. The CDR3 bases are TGTGCCAGCTCACCCTTCGGGGGACAGGAGAGCTCTGGGGCCAACGTCCTGACTTTC. This chain joins TRBV18 and TRBJ2-6; 8 bases agree with TRBD1. Trimming at V came to 3 bases and at J to 0 bases, leaving 10 bases not matched to a gene. The CDR3 has 19 amino acids. Germline lookup yields CDR1 KGHSH and CDR2 LQKENI. The entire variable domain, with the rest obtained from reference TRBV18 and TRBJ2-6, is as follows: NAGVMQNPRHLVRRRGQEARLRCSPMKGHSHVYWYRQLPEEGLKFMVYLQKENIIDESGMPKERFSAEFPKEGPSILRIQQVVRGDSAAYFCASSPFGGQESSGANVLTFGAGSRLTVL.

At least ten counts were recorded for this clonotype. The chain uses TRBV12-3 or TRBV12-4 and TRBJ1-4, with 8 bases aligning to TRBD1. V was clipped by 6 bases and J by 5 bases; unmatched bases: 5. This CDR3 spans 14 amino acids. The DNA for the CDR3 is TGTGCCAGCAGCACCCCAGGGGGCAATGAAAAACTGTTTTTT. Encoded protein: CASSTPGGNEKLFF.

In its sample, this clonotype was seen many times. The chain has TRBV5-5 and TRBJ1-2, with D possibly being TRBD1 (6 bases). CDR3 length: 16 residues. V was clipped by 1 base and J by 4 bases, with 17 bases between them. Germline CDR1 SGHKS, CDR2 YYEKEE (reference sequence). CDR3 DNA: TGTGCCAGCAGCTTGACCTACAGGGCTTCGGCCTATGGCTACACCTTC. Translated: CASSLTYRASAYGYTF.

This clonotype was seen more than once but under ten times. CDR3 loop: CAISESGGISSYEQYF. The CDR3 DNA follows: TGTGCCATCAGTGAGTCTGGTGGGATCAGCTCCTACGAGCAGTACTTC. This chain connects TRBV10-3 to TRBJ2-7; D is unresolved. V lost 0 bases to trimming and J lost 0 bases, with 12 bases between them. Germline lookup yields CDR1 ENHRY and CDR2 SYGVKD. This CDR3 is built from 16 residues.

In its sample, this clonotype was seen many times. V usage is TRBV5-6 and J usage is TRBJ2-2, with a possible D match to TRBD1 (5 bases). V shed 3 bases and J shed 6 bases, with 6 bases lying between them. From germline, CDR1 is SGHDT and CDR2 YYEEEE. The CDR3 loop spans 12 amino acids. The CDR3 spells CASSWGSGELFF. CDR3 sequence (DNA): TGTGCCAGCAGCTGGGGCTCCGGGGAGCTGTTTTTT.

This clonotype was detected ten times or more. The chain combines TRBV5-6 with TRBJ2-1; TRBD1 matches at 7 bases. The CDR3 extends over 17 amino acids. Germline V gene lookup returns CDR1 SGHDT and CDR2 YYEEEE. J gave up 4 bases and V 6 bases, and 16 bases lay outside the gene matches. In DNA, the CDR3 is TGTGCCAGCATCGGGTGGAAAGGCACAGGGGCGTACAATGAGCAGTTCTTC. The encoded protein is CASIGWKGTGAYNEQFF.

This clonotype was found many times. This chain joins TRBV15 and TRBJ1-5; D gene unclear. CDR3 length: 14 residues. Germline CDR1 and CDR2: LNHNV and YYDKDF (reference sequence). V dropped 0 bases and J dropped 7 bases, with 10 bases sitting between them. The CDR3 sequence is CATSREGPWQPQHF. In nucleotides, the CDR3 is TGTGCCACCAGCAGAGAAGGCCCGTGGCAGCCCCAGCATTTT.

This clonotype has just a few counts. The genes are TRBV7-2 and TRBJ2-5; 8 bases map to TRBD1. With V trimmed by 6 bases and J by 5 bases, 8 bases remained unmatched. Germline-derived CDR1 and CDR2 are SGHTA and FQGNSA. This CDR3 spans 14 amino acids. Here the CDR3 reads CASRSTGGPETQYF. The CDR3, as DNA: TGTGCCAGCAGATCAACAGGGGGTCCTGAGACCCAGTACTTC.

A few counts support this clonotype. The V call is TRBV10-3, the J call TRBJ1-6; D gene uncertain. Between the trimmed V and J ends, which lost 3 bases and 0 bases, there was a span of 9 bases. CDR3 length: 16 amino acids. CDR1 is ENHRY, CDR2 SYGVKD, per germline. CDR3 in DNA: TGTGCCATCAGTGAAAGGGCTAACTCCTATAATTCACCCCTCCACTTT. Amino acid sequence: CAISERANSYNSPLHF.

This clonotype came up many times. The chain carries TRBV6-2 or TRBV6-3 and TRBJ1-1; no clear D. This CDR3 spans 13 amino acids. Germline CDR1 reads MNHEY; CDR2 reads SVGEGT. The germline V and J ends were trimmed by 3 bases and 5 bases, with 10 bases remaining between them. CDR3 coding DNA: TGTGCCAGCAGTTATGGGCGGACGACTGAAGCTTTCTTT. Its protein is CASSYGRTTEAFF.

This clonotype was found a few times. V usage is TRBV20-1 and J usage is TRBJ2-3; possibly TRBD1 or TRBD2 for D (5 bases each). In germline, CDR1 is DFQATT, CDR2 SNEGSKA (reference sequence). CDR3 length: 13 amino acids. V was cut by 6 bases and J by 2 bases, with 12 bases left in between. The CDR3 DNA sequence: TGCAGTGCCACGTCCGGGGCCACAGATACGCAGTATTTT. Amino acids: CSATSGATDTQYF.

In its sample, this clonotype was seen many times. CDR3 in amino acids: CSARVYEAGANTGELFF. The CDR3 DNA is TGCAGTGCTAGAGTTTATGAAGCGGGGGCGAACACCGGGGAGCTGTTTTTT. J is TRBJ2-2 and V is TRBV20-1; TRBD2 matches at 8 bases. The CDR3 length is 17 residues. J gave up 0 bases and V 1 base, and 7 bases lay outside the gene matches. Germline CDR1 reads DFQATT; CDR2 reads SNEGSKA (reference sequence).

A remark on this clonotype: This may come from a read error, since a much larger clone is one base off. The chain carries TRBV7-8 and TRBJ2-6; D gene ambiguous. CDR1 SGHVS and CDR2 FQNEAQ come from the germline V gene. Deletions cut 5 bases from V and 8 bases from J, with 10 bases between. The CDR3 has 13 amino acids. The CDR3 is CASSPPGSNVLTF. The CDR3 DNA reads TGTGCCAGCAGCCCCCCCGGGTCCAACGTCCTGACTTTC.

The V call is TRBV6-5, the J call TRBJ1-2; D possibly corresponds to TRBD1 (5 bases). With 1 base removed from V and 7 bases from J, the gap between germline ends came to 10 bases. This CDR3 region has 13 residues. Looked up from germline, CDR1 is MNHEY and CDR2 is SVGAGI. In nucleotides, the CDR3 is TGTGCCAGCAGTTACTACGGGGGTTCTGGCTACACCTTC. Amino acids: CASSYYGGSGYTF.

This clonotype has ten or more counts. Written as DNA, the CDR3 is TGCGCCAGCAGCTCGAGAGGAGATACGCAGTATTTT. Protein sequence: CASSSRGDTQYF. The chain uses TRBV5-1 and TRBJ2-3, with unresolved D. Trimming shortened V by 3 bases and J by 5 bases, and 7 bases separated the two germline ends. The CDR3 has 12 residues. CDR1 and CDR2 (germline): SGHRS, YFSETQ.

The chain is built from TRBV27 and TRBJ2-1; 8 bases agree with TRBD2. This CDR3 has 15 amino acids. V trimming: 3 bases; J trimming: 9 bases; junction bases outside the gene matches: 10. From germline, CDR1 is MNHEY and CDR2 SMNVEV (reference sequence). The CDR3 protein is CASSFAIGGAIEQFF. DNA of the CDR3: TGTGCCAGCAGTTTTGCTATCGGGGGGGCCATTGAGCAGTTCTTC.

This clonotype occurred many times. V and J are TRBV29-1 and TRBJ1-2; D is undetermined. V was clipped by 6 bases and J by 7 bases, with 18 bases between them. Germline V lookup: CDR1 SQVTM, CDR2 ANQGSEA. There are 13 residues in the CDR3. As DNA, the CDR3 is TGCAGCGTCGAGACCGGGTCCCGTATTGGCTACACCTTC. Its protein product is CSVETGSRIGYTF. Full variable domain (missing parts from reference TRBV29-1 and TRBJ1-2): SAVISQKPSRDICQRGTSLTIQCQVDSQVTMMFWYRQQPGQSLTLIATANQGSEATYESGFVIDKFPISRPNLTFSTLTVSNMSPEDSSIYLCSVETGSRIGYTFGSGTRLTVV.

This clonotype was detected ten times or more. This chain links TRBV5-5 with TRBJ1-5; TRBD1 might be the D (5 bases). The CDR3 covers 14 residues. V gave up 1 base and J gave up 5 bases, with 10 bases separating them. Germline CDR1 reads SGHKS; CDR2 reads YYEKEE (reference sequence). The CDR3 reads CASSLLQGDQPQHF. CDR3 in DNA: TGTGCCAGCAGCTTGCTGCAGGGAGATCAGCCCCAGCATTTT.

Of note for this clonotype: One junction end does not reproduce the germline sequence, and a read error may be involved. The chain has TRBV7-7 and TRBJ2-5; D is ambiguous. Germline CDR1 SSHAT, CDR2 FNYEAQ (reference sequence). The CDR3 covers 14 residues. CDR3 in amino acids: CASSLTSSKDSQYF. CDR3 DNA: TGTGCTAGCAGCTTAACCTCGTCCAAGGATAGCCAGTACTTC.

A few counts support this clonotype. The CDR3 is CASSLVRLAMSSYNEQFF. CDR3 coding DNA: TGTGCCAGCAGCTTGGTACGGCTAGCCATGAGCTCCTACAATGAGCAGTTCTTC. V and J are TRBV5-6 and TRBJ2-1, with D tentatively TRBD2 (5 bases). Germline CDR1 is SGHDT and CDR2 is YYEEEE. V lost 0 bases and J lost 0, with 16 bases in between. The CDR3 is 18 amino acids.

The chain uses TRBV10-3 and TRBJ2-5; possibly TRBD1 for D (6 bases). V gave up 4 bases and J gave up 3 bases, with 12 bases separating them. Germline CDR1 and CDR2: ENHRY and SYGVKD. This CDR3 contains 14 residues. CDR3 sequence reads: CAISGSGVEETQYF. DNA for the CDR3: TGTGCCATCAGTGGCTCAGGGGTTGAAGAGACCCAGTACTTC.